The source of this T cell receptor (beta chain) is a study of CD8+ T cells in alopecia areata. Turning to the study itself: In an open-label trial, patients got 5 to 10 mg tofacitinib twice daily. The study's findings and limits: Both scalp clonality and the expanded CD8+ clones among the top 100 showed a significant decrease with tofacitinib. There were also resident alphabeta T cells of normal skin sequenced in scalp samples.

Sample treatment: oral pan-JAK inhibitor, 5-10 mg twice daily. Patients with alopecia areata provided lesional scalp punch biopsies as well as peripheral blood. Extraction of RNA preceded its reverse transcription into cDNA, which served as the sequencing template. Measured with immunoSEQ multiplex PCR; TCRdb has only the in-frame clones, and not every one. The data hold 170,000 or so clones, with about 48% observed a single time. The CDR3 has 16 amino acids. Trimming at V came to 0 bases and at J to 1 base, leaving 6 bases not matched to a gene. This clone was counted between two and nine times. Its antigen is not identified.

Sequenced material: CD8+ T cells sorted from blood, taken at week 24, from a patient treated with tofacitinib. The V gene is TRBV6-7, the J gene TRBJ2-7; TRBD1 matches at 7 bases. TRBV6-7 belongs to the ORF category, with a function that is uncertain. This TCR was sampled from a human donor with alopecia areata. CDR3 region: CASSYSLDRKSYEQYF. CDR3 nucleotide sequence: TGTGCCAGCAGTTACTCCCTGGACAGGAAATCCTACGAGCAGTACTTC.